These 31 T cell receptor beta chains came from one sample sequenced in a study of shared clonotypes between healthy human individuals. Profiled with immunoSEQ multiplex PCR; TCRdb holds only in-frame clones, not every one. The table shows roughly 2.5 million clones, with over 85% occurring only once. The sequencing input was naive CD4+ T cells sorted from blood. The sample's subset: CD45RA+ positively selected. These receptors originate from a man in his late teens or twenties in good health.

The rearrangement joins TRBV18 to TRBJ1-3; 8 bases are shared with TRBD1. The CDR3 consists of 15 residues. Germline CDR1 KGHSH, CDR2 LQKENI. J was trimmed by 9 bases and V by 6 bases; bases with no gene match: 13. CDR3 sequence: CASSLRTGREATIYF. CDR3 sequence (DNA): TGTGCCAGCTCCTTGAGGACAGGGAGAGAGGCCACCATATATTTT.

With respect to this clone: The identical CDR3 is also encoded by other nucleotide sequences in the sample. V and J are TRBV6-1 and TRBJ2-2; tentatively, D is TRBD1 (6 bases). The CDR3 loop spans 14 amino acids. CDR1 is MNHNS and CDR2 is SASEGT in the germline V gene. Between the trimmed V and J ends, which lost 7 bases and 0 bases, there was a span of 9 bases. The CDR3 reads CASNTGTNTGELFF. CDR3 nucleotides: TGTGCCAGCAATACAGGGACGAACACCGGGGAGCTGTTTTTT.

The V call is TRBV15, the J call TRBJ1-5, with 7 bases aligning to TRBD1. Germline lookup yields CDR1 LNHNV and CDR2 YYDKDF (reference sequence). The CDR3 covers 15 residues. V shed 0 bases, J shed 6 bases, and the junction held 5 bases outside the gene matches. The CDR3, as DNA: TGTGCCACCAGCAGAGATCAAACAGGGGTTCAGCCCCAGCATTTT. This sequence encodes CATSRDQTGVQPQHF. The whole variable domain, remainder taken from reference TRBV15 and TRBJ1-5, is DAMVIQNPRYQVTQFGKPVTLSCSQTLNHNVMYWYQQKSSQAPKLLFHYYDKDFNNEADTPDNFQSRRPNTSFCFLDIRSPGLGDTAMYLCATSRDQTGVQPQHFGDGTRLSIL.

The rearrangement links TRBV5-1 to TRBJ2-7; D possibly corresponds to TRBD2 (6 bases). Per germline, CDR1 SGHRS and CDR2 YFSETQ. The CDR3 has 16 residues. V lost 0 bases, J lost 2 bases, and 15 bases lay in between. CDR3 loop: CASSLEGRDPPYEQYF. In DNA, the CDR3 is TGCGCCAGCAGCTTGGAGGGGCGGGATCCTCCCTACGAGCAGTACTTC.

This clone was found a few times. The chain joins TRBV6-5 to TRBJ1-1; D is unresolved. Trimming took 6 bases from V and 4 from J, leaving 9 bases between them. From germline, CDR1 is MNHEY and CDR2 SVGAGI. This CDR3 region has 12 residues. This CDR3 is CASRRGGTEAFF. For the CDR3, the DNA is TGTGCCAGCAGACGCGGAGGCACTGAAGCTTTCTTT.

This clone has a single count. This sequence joins TRBV7-9 and TRBJ1-6, with D unresolved. The CDR3 consists of 13 residues. Germline V gene data show CDR1 as SEHNR and CDR2 as FQNEAQ (reference sequence). V was shortened by 2 bases and J by 10 bases, with 9 bases between the two germline ends. CDR3: CASSLQVLSPLHF. The CDR3 DNA reads as TGTGCCAGCAGCTTACAGGTTCTCTCACCCCTCCACTTT. Drawing the rest from reference TRBV7-9 and TRBJ1-6, the complete variable domain is DTGVSQNPRHKITKRGQNVTFRCDPISEHNRLYWYRQTLGQGPEFLTYFQNEAQLEKSRLLSDRFSAERPKGSFSTLEIQRTEQGDSAMYLCASSLQVLSPLHFGNGTRLTVT.

The rearrangement joins TRBV13 to TRBJ2-7, with D unclear. Germline lookup yields CDR1 PRHDT and CDR2 FYEKMQ (reference sequence). The length of the CDR3 is 15 residues. V was pared by 4 bases and J by 6 bases, with 19 bases between. The DNA for the CDR3 is TGTGCCAGCAGCTACCTCGGCCTCCTCTTGGGCGAGCAGTACTTC. Encoded protein: CASSYLGLLLGEQYF.

As for this clone: Other DNA variants within this sample encode the same CDR3. The chain is built from TRBV6-5 and TRBJ1-1; D might be TRBD1 (6 bases). Trimming cost V 5 bases and J 4 bases, with 8 bases left between them. The V gene's germline CDR1 is MNHEY and CDR2 SVGAGI. This CDR3 spans 12 amino acids. The DNA for the CDR3 is TGTGCCAGCAGTAGGACAGCCACTGAAGCTTTCTTT. Its protein is CASSRTATEAFF.

The gene calls are TRBV2 and TRBJ2-1; D unclear. The CDR3 has 14 amino acids. The ends were cut back, 4 bases at V and 7 bases at J, with 14 bases in the middle. Germline V gives CDR1 SNHLY, CDR2 FYNNEI. In DNA, the CDR3 is TGTGCCAGCAGTGCGGACGGAATTCCAAATGAGCAGTTCTTC. Residues: CASSADGIPNEQFF.

About this clone itself: Distinct nucleotide sequences in the sample also encode this CDR3. The chain employs TRBV5-1 and TRBJ2-3; D could derive from TRBD1 or TRBD2 (5 bases each). The CDR3 is 14 amino acids. Germline CDR1 and CDR2: SGHRS and YFSETQ. V lost 0 bases, J lost 6 bases, and 11 bases lay in between. The CDR3 protein is CASSLVAGTDTQYF. CDR3 DNA sequence: TGCGCCAGCAGCTTGGTGGCAGGGACGGATACGCAGTATTTT.

As to this clone: The sample has other DNA sequences that encode this CDR3 too. The genes are TRBV14 and TRBJ2-6, with no clear D. Germline CDR1 is SGHDN and CDR2 is FVKESK. The V and J ends lost 8 bases and 0 bases respectively, with 5 bases between them. The CDR3 consists of 13 residues. The CDR3 bases are TGTGCCAGCCGAAACTCTGGGGCCAACGTCCTGACTTTC. It translates to CASRNSGANVLTF.

This clone was picked up one time. The chain employs TRBV30 and TRBJ2-5; 9 nucleotides agree with TRBD1. CDR1 is GTSNPN, CDR2 SVGIG, per germline (reference sequence). The junction had 12 bases not matched to a gene; V was cut back by 2 bases and J by 11 bases. The CDR3 is made up of 14 amino acids. The CDR3 DNA follows: TGTGCCTGGAGTCCGGGACAGGGCGATGGGGAGCAGTACTTC. Amino acids: CAWSPGQGDGEQYF.

The rearrangement links TRBV4-3 to TRBJ2-5; 8 bases fit TRBD1. The J call may be wrong; the DNA end is better matched by TRBJ2-7. This CDR3 has 17 residues. Germline lookup yields CDR1 LGHNA and CDR2 YSLEER. The CDR3 DNA is TGCGCCAGCAGCCAAGCCCCGCTCAGGGGGCTAACCTACGAGCAGTACTTC. This encodes CASSQAPLRGLTYEQYF.

This chain links TRBV2 with TRBJ1-1; 8 bases line up with TRBD1. Germline trimming cut 7 bases from V and 10 bases from J; bases unmatched to any gene: 14. The CDR3 is made up of 14 amino acids. Germline-derived CDR1 and CDR2 are SNHLY and FYNNEI. CDR3 DNA: TGTGCCAGCAAAGGGACGCAGGGGGCGCCTAGAGCTTTCTTT. It yields the protein CASKGTQGAPRAFF.

The chain is built from TRBV14 and TRBJ1-1, with D possibly TRBD1 on 6 matching bases. Trimming pared 4 bases from V and 3 bases from J, leaving 9 bases between. Germline V gene lookup returns CDR1 SGHDN and CDR2 FVKESK. The length of the CDR3 is 13 residues. CDR3 protein: CASSRNRDTEAFF. CDR3 in DNA: TGTGCCAGCAGCCGAAACAGGGACACTGAAGCTTTCTTT.

V is TRBV28 and J is TRBJ1-2; 7 nucleotides agree with TRBD1. J lost 4 bases, V lost 2 bases, and 4 bases had no gene match. CDR1 is MDHEN, CDR2 SYDVKM, per germline. This CDR3 spans 14 amino acids. CDR3 nucleotides: TGTGCCAGCAGTTTAGACTCAGGGGGCTATGGCTACACCTTC. Its translation: CASSLDSGGYGYTF.

The chain joins TRBV7-2 to TRBJ1-1, with unresolved D. Germline CDR1 reads SGHTA; CDR2 reads FQGNSA. Trimming removed 1 base at V and 12 bases at J, with 15 bases between. The CDR3 loop spans 13 amino acids. CDR3 region: CASSLGRREETFF. DNA of the CDR3: TGTGCCAGCAGCTTAGGGCGGCGGGAAGAAACTTTCTTT.

The chain has TRBV25-1 and TRBJ2-5; D gene unclear. V lost 4 bases and J lost 3, with 3 bases in between. Per germline, CDR1 MGHDK and CDR2 SYGVNS. This CDR3 has 11 amino acids. CDR3 nucleotide sequence: TGTGCCAGCAGTGGAAAAGAGACCCAGTACTTC. Its protein product is CASSGKETQYF.

The chain carries TRBV6-1 and TRBJ1-6; 7 nucleotides agree with TRBD1. Germline V gives CDR1 MNHNS, CDR2 SASEGT. The CDR3 covers 16 residues. J gave up 6 bases and V 4 bases, and 9 bases lay outside the gene matches. The CDR3 loop reads CASSASTDRINSPLHF. The CDR3 region has the DNA TGTGCCAGCAGTGCCTCCACGGACAGGATTAATTCACCCCTCCACTTT.

This clone was counted a few times. DNA of the CDR3: TGTGCCAGCAGTGTAAGGGACAGGGAGTACTATGGCTACACCTTC. It translates to CASSVRDREYYGYTF. The chain employs TRBV2 and TRBJ1-2; 9 nucleotides line up with TRBD1. CDR3 length equals 15 residues. J gave up 3 bases and V 4 bases, and 6 bases lay outside the gene matches. Germline V gene data show CDR1 as SNHLY and CDR2 as FYNNEI.

The CDR3 region has the DNA TGTGCCAGCAGCGTATCGGGGACCGGCACCGGGGAGCAGTTCTTC. Its translation: CASSVSGTGTGEQFF. This chain connects TRBV9 to TRBJ2-1; D possibly uses TRBD1 or TRBD2 (5 bases each). With 1 base removed from V and 10 bases from J, the gap between germline ends came to 18 bases. CDR3 size: 15 residues. Germline V gene sequence: CDR1 SGDLS, CDR2 YYNGEE.

The rearrangement links TRBV5-1 to TRBJ2-1; the match to TRBD2 covers 9 bases. The V and J ends lost 0 bases and 2 bases, in that order; junction bases with no gene match: 6. The CDR3 totals 17 residues. Germline V gene data show CDR1 as SGHRS and CDR2 as YFSETQ. The CDR3 DNA reads TGCGCCAGCAGCTTGGCTACTAGCGGGCATACCTACAATGAGCAGTTCTTC. It encodes CASSLATSGHTYNEQFF.

The J gene is TRBJ2-1, the V gene TRBV7-8; D is uncertain. CDR3 length: 13 residues. CDR1 SGHVS and CDR2 FQNEAQ come from the germline V gene. V lost 5 bases to trimming and J lost 9 bases, with 14 bases between them. The CDR3 DNA is TGTGCCAGCAGCGAACGGGCCTACGGTGAGCAGTTCTTC. The encoded protein is CASSERAYGEQFF.

The V and J genes are TRBV2 and TRBJ2-5, with D perhaps matching TRBD1 (6 bases). The CDR3 has 13 residues. Germline values: CDR1 SNHLY, CDR2 FYNNEI. Trimming took off 6 bases at V and 4 bases at J, with 12 bases between the two ends. The CDR3 DNA follows: TGTGCCAGCAGCAGGGGCGTAGGAGAGACCCAGTACTTC. Its protein is CASSRGVGETQYF.

As for this clone: Other DNA sequences within the sample encode an identical CDR3. This chain links TRBV5-6 with TRBJ2-3; TRBD2 aligns across 10 bases. V dropped 2 bases and J dropped 1; count of bases not matched to a gene: 1. The germline V gene has CDR1 SGHDT and CDR2 YYEEEE. The CDR3 extends over 15 amino acids. The CDR3 here is CASSLSGRGTDTQYF. The CDR3 nucleotides are TGTGCCAGCAGCTTAAGCGGGAGGGGCACAGATACGCAGTATTTT.

This sequence joins TRBV6-1 and TRBJ2-7; 7 nucleotides line up with TRBD2. The CDR3 consists of 17 residues. The ends lost 4 bases at V and 1 base at J; junction bases unmatched: 13. Germline CDR1 is MNHNS and CDR2 is SASEGT. CDR3 nucleotides: TGTGCCAGCAGTGGATTCCTCTGGACCGGGGGGTCCTACGAGCAGTACTTC. It specifies CASSGFLWTGGSYEQYF.

This clone was seen a single time. The chain links TRBV10-1 to TRBJ2-1, with TRBD2 identical over 8 bases. Per germline, CDR1 WNHNN and CDR2 SYGVQD (reference sequence). V shed 0 bases and J 6 bases; nucleotides not matched to a gene: 7. The CDR3 has 16 residues. CDR3 nucleotide sequence: TGCGCCAGCAGTGAGTCGATGAGCGGGAGTTTCAATGAGCAGTTCTTC. This gives the protein CASSESMSGSFNEQFF.

The rearrangement joins TRBV6-6 to TRBJ2-1, with unresolved D. This CDR3 contains 16 residues. Germline V lookup: CDR1 MNHNY, CDR2 SVGAGI (reference sequence). The V end lost 4 bases, the J end lost 0 bases, and 13 bases lay between the germline ends. CDR3 sequence (DNA): TGTGCCAGCAGTTGGTCGAGCGCCCCCTCCTACAATGAGCAGTTCTTC. This gives the protein CASSWSSAPSYNEQFF.

A word on this clone: Distinct nucleotide sequences in the sample also encode this CDR3. This chain joins TRBV4-1 and TRBJ2-7; TRBD1 matches at 9 bases. CDR1 is MGHRA and CDR2 is YSYEKL in the germline V gene. This CDR3 is 15 amino acids long. The V and J ends lost 1 base and 4 bases, in that order; junction bases with no gene match: 5. As DNA, the CDR3 is TGCGCCAGCAGCCAAGTAAGGGACAGGGCGTACGAGCAGTACTTC. This codes for CASSQVRDRAYEQYF.

The chain is built from TRBV6-6 and TRBJ2-5, with unresolved D. Trimming left V 4 bases short and J 5 bases short, with 8 bases between. Germline V gene lookup returns CDR1 MNHNY and CDR2 SVGAGI (reference sequence). This CDR3 has 12 amino acids. The CDR3 is CASSSFGETQYF. Here the CDR3 DNA reads TGTGCCAGCAGTTCTTTTGGGGAGACCCAGTACTTC.

The gene calls are TRBV28 and TRBJ1-1; D uncertain. The CDR3 length is 12 residues. Germline-derived CDR1 and CDR2 are MDHEN and SYDVKM. Trimming left V 7 bases short and J 11 bases short, with 17 bases between. CDR3 DNA: TGTGCCAGCAAGGGCCCTATATCCCGGGCTTTCTTT. This sequence encodes CASKGPISRAFF.